This TCR beta chain was captured by sequencing in a study of blood T cells in healthy people across ages. Study overall: Per every two T cells, about one barcoded beta molecule was captured by template switching.

The CDR3 contains 14 residues. CDR1 and CDR2 from the germline V gene are SEHNR and FQNEAQ (reference sequence). The V and J ends lost 4 bases and 0 bases respectively, with 10 bases between them. PCR was performed a second time for roughly 7 to 12 cycles using a sample-barcoded 5' primer and a J-beta primer mix. All cDNA molecules were each tagged by a template-switch adaptor with 12 random nucleotides. TCRdb redid the calling of the 5' RACE reads with MiXCR, one entry per CDR3 protein. This table holds approximately 1.5 million distinct CDR3 sequences, approximately 32% found once. Samples each yielded at least 5 micrograms of total RNA. Comment on this clonotype: Its antigen remains unknown.

Study results and caveats: Naive and antigen-experienced cells could not be conclusively compared, given unsorted PBMCs.

The V gene is TRBV7-9, the J gene TRBJ2-7; unclear D gene. This clonotype was sampled from a young woman in good health. The sequencing sample was made of blood. CDR3 in amino acids: CASSYDGISYEQYF. CDR3 nucleotide sequence: TGTGCCAGCAGCTACGACGGAATCTCCTACGAGCAGTACTTC.